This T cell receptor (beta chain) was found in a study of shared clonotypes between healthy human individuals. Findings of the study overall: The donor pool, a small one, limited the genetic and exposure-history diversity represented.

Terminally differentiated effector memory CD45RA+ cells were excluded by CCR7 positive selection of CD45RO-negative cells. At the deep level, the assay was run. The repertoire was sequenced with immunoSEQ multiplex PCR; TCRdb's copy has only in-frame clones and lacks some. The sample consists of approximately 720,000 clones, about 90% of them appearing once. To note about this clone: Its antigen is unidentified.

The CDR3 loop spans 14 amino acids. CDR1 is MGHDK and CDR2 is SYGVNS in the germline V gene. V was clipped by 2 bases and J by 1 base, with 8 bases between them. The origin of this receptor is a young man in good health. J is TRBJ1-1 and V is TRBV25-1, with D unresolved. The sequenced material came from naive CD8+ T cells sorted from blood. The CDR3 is CASSENTENTEAFF. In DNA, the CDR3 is TGTGCCAGCAGTGAAAACACGGAGAACACTGAAGCTTTCTTT.